A selection of T cell receptor beta chains follows, all from one sample in a study of T cell responses to AZD1222 COVID-19 vaccine. Assay: immunoSEQ multiplex PCR; the TCRdb copy retains only in-frame clones and omits some. The sample contains 150,000 or so clones, 90% to 95% of which appear only once. Sample: peripheral blood, taken on day 0 of MenACWY control vaccination. These receptors came from an adult in good health. Each CDR3 is given with its conserved first and last residue. The order of the fields is clone size, J gene, D gene, V gene, CDR3 protein, CDR3 DNA. A D gene is named only where the DNA matches it firmly. Size is omitted from some rows. Given values are once, few, many or a class for expanded clones.

>NA|TRBJ1-5|NA|TRBV24-1
CATSASGGGGNQPQHF
TGTGCCACCAGTGCCTCGGGGGGTGGGGGCAATCAGCCCCAGCATTTT
>NA|TRBJ1-4|TRBD1|TRBV9
CASSATGKANEKLFF
TGTGCCAGCAGCGCGACAGGGAAAGCTAATGAAAAACTGTTTTTT
>once|TRBJ1-1|NA|TRBV9
CASSVASSNTEAFF
TGTGCCAGCAGCGTAGCGAGTTCGAACACTGAAGCTTTCTTT
>NA|TRBJ1-1|NA|TRBV18
CASSPVSGTEAFF
TGTGCCAGCTCACCGGTTTCGGGGACTGAAGCTTTCTTT
>NA|TRBJ2-5|NA|TRBV30
CAWSGGWQETQYF
TGTGCCTGGAGTGGCGGGTGGCAAGAGACCCAGTACTTC
>NA|TRBJ1-5|NA|TRBV30
CAWSEIREHGPQHF
TGTGCCTGGAGTGAGATTCGGGAGCATGGGCCCCAGCATTTT
>NA|TRBJ2-1|TRBD1|TRBV9
CASSVEDRVFSYNEQFF
TGTGCCAGCAGCGTAGAGGACAGGGTGTTTTCCTACAATGAGCAGTTCTTC
>NA|TRBJ1-1|TRBD1|TRBV2
CASSRQGNTEAFF
TGTGCCAGCAGTCGACAGGGGAACACTGAAGCTTTCTTT
>NA|TRBJ2-7|TRBD2|TRBV28
CASSSHAGGPYEQYF
TGTGCCAGCAGTTCCCACGCGGGAGGTCCCTACGAGCAGTACTTC
>once|TRBJ2-7|NA|TRBV28
CASSSFPSYEQYF
TGTGCCAGCAGCTCTTTTCCCTCCTACGAGCAGTACTTC
>NA|TRBJ1-2|TRBD1|TRBV5-5
CASRLGRQGVGGYTF
TGTGCCAGCAGGCTTGGGCGACAGGGGGTCGGTGGCTACACCTTC
>NA|TRBJ1-5|NA|TRBV25-1
CASTATDGNQPQHF
TGTGCCAGCACTGCTACAGACGGCAATCAGCCCCAGCATTTT
>once|TRBJ2-2|TRBD2|TRBV29-1
CSVGGPSGRATGELFF
TGCAGCGTTGGAGGGCCTAGCGGGAGGGCCACCGGGGAGCTGTTTTTT
>NA|TRBJ2-1|NA|TRBV7-3
CASSPGPFNEQFF
TGTGCCAGCAGCCCAGGACCATTCAATGAGCAGTTCTTC
>NA|TRBJ1-4|TRBD1|TRBV4-2
CASSQAGQGGEKLFF
TGTGCCAGCAGCCAAGCGGGACAGGGTGGGGAAAAACTGTTTTTT
>few|TRBJ1-1|NA|TRBV5-4
CASSPIETGNTEAFF
TGTGCCAGCAGCCCAATCGAGACAGGGAACACTGAAGCTTTCTTT
>NA|TRBJ1-2|NA|TRBV5-1
CASSLGENNYGYTF
TGCGCCAGCAGCTTGGGGGAGAATAACTATGGCTACACCTTC
>NA|TRBJ1-1|NA|TRBV7-9
CASPSLISTEAFF
TGTGCCAGCCCATCTCTGATAAGCACTGAAGCTTTCTTT
>NA|TRBJ2-1|TRBD2|TRBV19
CASSILEGVSGRVYNEQFF
TGTGCCAGTAGCATCTTGGAGGGTGTCAGCGGGAGGGTCTACAATGAGCAGTTCTTC
>NA|TRBJ2-2|TRBD2|TRBV27
CASFPETSGLTGELFF
TGTGCCAGCTTTCCGGAGACTAGCGGGCTCACCGGGGAGCTGTTTTTT
>NA|TRBJ1-1|NA|TRBV18
CASSEAQGGTEAFF
TGTGCCAGCTCGGAGGCGCAGGGAGGTACTGAAGCTTTCTTT
>NA|TRBJ1-4|NA|TRBV27
CATTLRFATNEKLFF
TGTGCCACCACTCTCAGGTTCGCAACTAATGAAAAACTGTTTTTT
>NA|TRBJ2-1|NA|TRBV27
CASSDRRNEQFF
TGTGCCAGCTCTGACAGAAGGAATGAGCAGTTCTTC
>NA|TRBJ1-2|TRBD1|TRBV28
CASLGDRVVQGYTF
TGTGCCAGCTTAGGGGACAGGGTCGTCCAAGGCTACACCTTC
>NA|TRBJ2-7|NA|TRBV11-2
CASSLGITGSYEQYF
TGTGCCAGCAGCTTGGGGATTACCGGATCCTACGAGCAGTACTTC
>once|TRBJ1-4|NA|TRBV2
CASSEGAHTNEKLFF
TGTGCCAGCAGTGAGGGGGCGCACACTAATGAAAAACTGTTTTTT
>NA|TRBJ1-3|NA|TRBV5-6
CASSLYRAGQISGNTIYF
TGTGCCAGCAGCTTGTATCGGGCCGGGCAGATCTCTGGAAACACCATATATTTT
>NA|TRBJ2-7|NA|TRBV10-3
CAISVDREVPYEQYF
TGTGCCATCAGTGTAGACAGAGAAGTCCCCTACGAGCAGTACTTC
>NA|TRBJ2-1|NA|TRBV14
CASSQDSPHEQFF
TGTGCCAGCAGCCAAGACTCCCCTCATGAGCAGTTCTTC
>NA|TRBJ2-3|NA|TRBV5-4
CASSLDTAPTQYF
TGTGCCAGCAGCTTGGATACAGCCCCTACGCAGTATTTT
>NA|TRBJ1-5|NA|TRBV28
CASSLHDSPQRPQHF
TGTGCCAGCAGCTTGCATGACAGCCCACAGCGGCCCCAGCATTTT
>NA|TRBJ1-1|NA|TRBV27
CASSSVATEAFF
TGTGCCAGCAGTTCCGTGGCCACTGAAGCTTTCTTT
>NA|TRBJ1-1|NA|TRBV3-1/TRBV3-2
CASSLKGAGVNTEAFF
TGTGCCAGCAGCCTCAAAGGGGCAGGCGTAAACACTGAAGCTTTCTTT
>NA|TRBJ1-5|NA|TRBV6-1
CASSEAWGVGQPQHF
TGTGCCAGCAGTGAAGCTTGGGGGGTTGGACAGCCCCAGCATTTT
>once|TRBJ2-7|TRBD1|TRBV4-1
CASSLGQVPYEQYF
TGCGCCAGCAGCCTCGGACAGGTTCCCTACGAGCAGTACTTC
>NA|TRBJ1-1|TRBD1|TRBV27
CASSLGTGSLNTEAFF
TGTGCCAGCAGTTTAGGGACAGGGAGTTTGAACACTGAAGCTTTCTTT